This T cell receptor beta chain was identified during a study of shared clonotypes between healthy human individuals. Trimming removed 6 bases from V and 7 bases from J; junction bases left unmatched: 15. The CDR3 contains 15 residues. Germline loops: CDR1 MNHEY, CDR2 SVGAGI. The repertoire was sequenced with immunoSEQ multiplex PCR; TCRdb's copy has only in-frame clones and lacks some. The table shows more than 850,000 clones, with approximately 78% occurring only once. The chain links TRBV6-5 to TRBJ2-7; TRBD1 matches 7 bases. The sequenced material came from memory CD4+ T cells from PBMCs. Regarding subset: CD45RA-negative fraction. The source is a man between 18 and 29 years old in good health. Some clones in this sample may be carry-over from other donors' samples. The CDR3 DNA sequence: TGTGCCAGCAGGGGTAACAGGGGTGGGTTCCGGGAGCAGTACTTC. Amino acids: CASRGNRGGFREQYF.